This T cell receptor beta chain is from a study of T cell responses to AZD1222 COVID-19 vaccine. Germline CDR1 and CDR2: KGHDR and SFDVKD. This CDR3 is 13 amino acids long. The V end was cut by 1 base, the J end by 4 bases, with 6 bases between. Clones were sequenced by immunoSEQ multiplex PCR, and TCRdb holds only the in-frame ones, with some missing. The repertoire includes about 56,000 clones, about 90% of them detected once, and roughly 15% sits in the top ten. The sample consisted of peripheral blood, taken on day 0 of AZD1222 vaccination. The chain links TRBV24-1 to TRBJ1-2, with D unclear. This TCR was recovered from an adult in good health. The DNA for the CDR3 is TGTGCCACCAGTGATTTTCGGGCCTATGGCTACACCTTC. Amino acids: CATSDFRAYGYTF.